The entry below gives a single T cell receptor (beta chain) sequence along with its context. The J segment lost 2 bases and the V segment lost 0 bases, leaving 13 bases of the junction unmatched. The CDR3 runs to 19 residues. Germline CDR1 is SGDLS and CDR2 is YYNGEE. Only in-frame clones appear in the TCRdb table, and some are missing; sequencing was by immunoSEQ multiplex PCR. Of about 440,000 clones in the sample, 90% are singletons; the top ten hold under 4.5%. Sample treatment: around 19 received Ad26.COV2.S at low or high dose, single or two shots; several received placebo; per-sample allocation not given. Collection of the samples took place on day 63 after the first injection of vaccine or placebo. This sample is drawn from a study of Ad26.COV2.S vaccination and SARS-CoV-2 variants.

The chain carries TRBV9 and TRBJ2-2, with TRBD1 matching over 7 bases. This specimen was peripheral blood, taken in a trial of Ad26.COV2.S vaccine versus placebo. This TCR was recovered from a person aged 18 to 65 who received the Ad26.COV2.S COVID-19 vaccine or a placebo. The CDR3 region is CASSVAGQAILSNTGELFF. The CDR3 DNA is TGTGCCAGCAGCGTAGCTGGACAGGCAATTCTATCCAACACCGGGGAGCTGTTTTTT.